Shown below are 16 T cell receptor beta chains from a single sample sequenced in a study of shared clonotypes between healthy human individuals. Some clones are missing from TCRdb's copy, which holds only in-frame ones; the method was immunoSEQ multiplex PCR. This table holds about 460,000 clones, 60% to 80% found once. The sample was PBMCs. These receptors were taken from a woman aged 40 to 55 in good health. Some clones in this sample may be carry-over from other donors' samples.

This clone occurred once. V and J are TRBV11-2 and TRBJ1-5; a weak D match, TRBD1 (5 bases). Germline CDR1 and CDR2: SGHAT and FQNNGV. The V end was cut by 4 bases, the J end by 6 bases, with 10 bases between. The CDR3 sequence is 13 residues long. The DNA of the CDR3 is TGTGCCAGCAGCTCCAGGGTAGGTCAGCCCCAGCATTTT. This encodes CASSSRVGQPQHF.

The chain is built from TRBV7-6 and TRBJ2-5; 7 positions agree with TRBD1. The CDR3 has 16 residues. Trimming cost V 2 bases and J 1 base; bases outside gene matches: 7. Germline V lookup: CDR1 SGHVS, CDR2 FNYEAQ. As DNA, the CDR3 is TGTGCCAGCAGCTTAAGTCAGGGGGAAATCCAAGAGACCCAGTACTTC. Translating it yields CASSLSQGEIQETQYF.

The V call is TRBV30, the J call TRBJ1-4; 12 bases line up with TRBD1. From germline, CDR1 is GTSNPN and CDR2 SVGIG (reference sequence). The junction had 8 bases not matched to a gene; V was cut back by 3 bases and J by 3 bases. This CDR3 comprises 17 residues. CDR3 protein: CAWSRGQGAGANEKLFF. As DNA, the CDR3 is TGTGCCTGGAGCCGGGGACAGGGGGCGGGGGCTAATGAAAAACTGTTTTTT.

The V gene is TRBV27, the J gene TRBJ2-7, with TRBD1 matching over 8 bases. Germline values: CDR1 MNHEY, CDR2 SMNVEV (reference sequence). The V gene end was trimmed by 7 bases and the J gene end by 0 bases; junction bases not matched to a gene: 5. The CDR3 runs to 14 residues. CDR3: CASKRQGPSYEQYF. CDR3 nucleotide sequence: TGTGCCAGCAAAAGACAGGGGCCCTCCTACGAGCAGTACTTC.

The chain joins TRBV30 to TRBJ1-2, with 7 bases matching TRBD1. The CDR3 runs 17 residues. Germline lookup yields CDR1 GTSNPN and CDR2 SVGIG (reference sequence). Trimming at V came to 3 bases and at J to 8 bases, leaving 21 bases not matched to a gene. The CDR3 loop is CAWSPKDRTPALRGYTF. For the CDR3, the DNA is TGTGCCTGGAGCCCGAAGGACAGGACCCCTGCTTTGAGGGGCTACACCTTC.

The V gene is TRBV19, the J gene TRBJ2-2; D gene ambiguous. V lost 7 bases, J lost 3 bases, and 12 bases lay in between. The CDR3 consists of 14 residues. The germline gives CDR1 LNHDA, CDR2 SQIVND (reference sequence). The CDR3 nucleotides read TGTGCCAGTACCGGCCAGCTATACACCGGGGAGCTGTTTTTT. It is translated as CASTGQLYTGELFF.

A word on this clone: The sample contains more than one DNA sequence encoding this CDR3. This chain connects TRBV30 to TRBJ2-1, with TRBD2 matching over 10 bases. The CDR3 contains 14 residues. The junction had 0 bases not matched to a gene; V was cut back by 0 bases and J by 4 bases. Germline CDR1 and CDR2: GTSNPN and SVGIG (reference sequence). In DNA form, the CDR3 reads TGTGCCTGGAGTGTACTAGCGGGGTACAATGAGCAGTTCTTC. Translating it yields CAWSVLAGYNEQFF. Full variable domain (outside the CDR3, taken from reference TRBV30 and TRBJ2-1): SQTIHQWPATLVQPVGSPLSLECTVEGTSNPNLYWYRQAAGRGLQLLFYSVGIGQISSEVPQNLSASRPQDRQFILSSKKLLLSDSGFYLCAWSVLAGYNEQFFGPGTRLTVL.

The CDR3 is CAWSAFRGEAFF. The DNA of the CDR3 is TGTGCCTGGAGTGCTTTCAGGGGGGAAGCTTTCTTT. The chain combines TRBV30 with TRBJ1-1; the match to TRBD1 covers 7 bases. CDR3 size: 12 residues. The V gene's germline CDR1 is GTSNPN and CDR2 SVGIG (reference sequence). Trimming at V came to 1 base and at J to 8 bases, leaving 4 bases not matched to a gene.

The V and J genes are TRBV25-1 and TRBJ2-7; D gene ambiguous. The CDR3 sequence is 12 residues long. V gave up 4 bases and J gave up 5 bases, with 9 bases separating them. Germline CDR1 MGHDK, CDR2 SYGVNS. CDR3 sequence: CASSATWDEQYF. CDR3 nucleotide sequence: TGTGCCAGCAGTGCCACCTGGGACGAGCAGTACTTC.

The chain is built from TRBV6-1 and TRBJ2-7; TRBD2 matches 7 bases. The CDR3 length is 14 residues. The ends lost 5 bases at V and 2 bases at J; junction bases unmatched: 6. CDR1 and CDR2 (germline): MNHNS, SASEGT. Written as DNA, the CDR3 is TGTGCCAGCAGTTCTCAGCGGGACGCCTACGAGCAGTACTTC. This translates into CASSSQRDAYEQYF.

Notes on this clone: A far larger clone is one base from this, pointing to a likely read error. This chain connects TRBV7-6 to TRBJ1-3; D unclear. CDR3 length equals 12 residues. Germline lookup yields CDR1 SGHVS and CDR2 FNYEAQ. DNA for the CDR3: TGTGCCAGCAGCTTAGAGGGAAACACCATACATTTT. This translates into CASSLEGNTIHF.

The gene calls are TRBV11-3 and TRBJ2-4; D not resolved. Germline lookup yields CDR1 SGHNT and CDR2 YENEEA. Trimming pared 8 bases from V and 3 bases from J, leaving 8 bases between. This CDR3 contains 12 residues. The CDR3 reads CASSKGKNIQYF. CDR3 coding DNA: TGTGCCAGCTCGAAGGGCAAAAACATTCAGTACTTC.

The chain is built from TRBV7-2 and TRBJ1-1; D is possibly TRBD1 (5 bases). Trimming removed 5 bases at V and 5 bases at J, with 18 bases between. The germline gives CDR1 SGHTA, CDR2 FQGNSA. This CDR3 spans 15 amino acids. CDR3 bases: TGTGCCAGCAGCCCCCTCGCTCGCGGGGCAACTGAAGCTTTCTTT. The encoded protein is CASSPLARGATEAFF.

The V and J genes are TRBV19 and TRBJ1-3, with TRBD1 matching 7 bases. V shed 8 bases and J 0 bases; nucleotides not matched to a gene: 13. Germline V gene lookup returns CDR1 LNHDA and CDR2 SQIVND (reference sequence). The CDR3 is made up of 17 amino acids. The CDR3 here is CASQNPGQPSSGNTIYF. Written as DNA, the CDR3 is TGTGCCAGTCAAAACCCGGGACAGCCCAGCTCTGGAAACACCATATATTTT.

V usage is TRBV28 and J usage is TRBJ2-1; D gene ambiguous. Germline V gives CDR1 MDHEN, CDR2 SYDVKM. The CDR3 runs 12 residues. V shed 3 bases and J shed 7 bases, with 7 bases lying between them. The CDR3 nucleotides are TGTGCCAGCAGTTTCTGGGAAAATGAGCAGTTCTTC. Its translation: CASSFWENEQFF. Using reference TRBV28 and TRBJ2-1 for the parts outside the CDR3, the full variable domain is DVKVTQSSRYLVKRTGEKVFLECVQDMDHENMFWYRQDPGLGLRLIYFSYDVKMKEKGDIPEGYSVSREKKERFSLILESASTNQTSMYLCASSFWENEQFFGPGTRLTVL.

V and J are TRBV12-5 and TRBJ1-2; D is possibly TRBD1 (5 bases). CDR1 LGHNT and CDR2 FRNRAP come from the germline V gene. V was pared by 3 bases and J by 4 bases, with 6 bases between. This CDR3 region has 12 residues. This CDR3 is CASGLDSYGYTF. CDR3 DNA sequence: TGTGCTAGTGGTTTAGACAGCTATGGCTACACCTTC.